What follows are 16 T cell receptor beta chains derived from one specimen sequenced in a study of radiotherapy plus CTLA-4 blockade in lung cancer. Only in-frame clones appear in the TCRdb table, and some are missing; sequencing was by immunoSEQ multiplex PCR. The sample yields roughly 88,000 clones, roughly four fifths seen once. Specimen: peripheral blood, collected from a patient treated with radiotherapy plus ipilimumab. The receptors were sampled from a human donor with non-small cell lung cancer who had stable disease on radiotherapy plus ipilimumab.

This chain uses TRBV29-1 with TRBJ2-2; tentatively, D is TRBD2 (5 bases). Trimming took off 7 bases at V and 4 bases at J, with 10 bases between the two ends. CDR3 length equals 12 residues. From germline, CDR1 is SQVTM and CDR2 ANQGSEA. The CDR3 here is CSAARGTGELFF. CDR3 in DNA: TGCAGCGCTGCCCGGGGCACCGGGGAGCTGTTTTTT.

The chain recombines TRBV9 with TRBJ2-7; D is ambiguous. The CDR3 totals 14 residues. V was clipped by 3 bases and J by 1 base, with 11 bases between them. Germline-derived CDR1 and CDR2 are SGDLS and YYNGEE. The CDR3 DNA reads TGTGCCAGCAGCGCGCGACCTGGATCCTACGAGCAGTACTTC. Residues: CASSARPGSYEQYF.

This CDR3 is CASSPGGSSYEQYF. Written as DNA, the CDR3 is TGTGCCAGCAGTCCGGGGGGGAGTTCGTACGAGCAGTACTTC. The chain couples TRBV28 to TRBJ2-7, with 8 bases fitting TRBD2. The trim removed 5 bases at V and 4 bases at J, leaving 7 bases unmatched. The CDR3 covers 14 residues. The V gene's germline CDR1 is MDHEN and CDR2 SYDVKM.

The J gene is TRBJ2-7, the V gene TRBV7-8; D is possibly TRBD1 (6 bases). This CDR3 spans 14 amino acids. CDR1 and CDR2 from the germline V gene are SGHVS and FQNEAQ. Between the trimmed V and J ends, which lost 2 bases and 4 bases, there was a span of 12 bases. The CDR3 DNA reads as TGTGCCAGCAGCTTAATGTCAGGGGAGTACGAGCAGTACTTC. Protein product: CASSLMSGEYEQYF.

The chain uses TRBV7-3 and TRBJ2-1, with 8 bases aligning to TRBD1. Germline V CDR1 and CDR2: SGHTA, FQGTGA. V dropped 0 bases and J dropped 7; count of bases not matched to a gene: 8. The CDR3 has 16 residues. As DNA, the CDR3 is TGTGCCAGCAGCTTAACGGTAACGGACAGGGCAAATGAGCAGTTCTTC. It yields the protein CASSLTVTDRANEQFF.

The V gene is TRBV29-1, the J gene TRBJ1-1, with TRBD1 matching 9 bases. CDR1 SQVTM and CDR2 ANQGSEA come from the germline V gene. This CDR3 contains 13 residues. V trimming: 7 bases; J trimming: 3 bases; junction bases outside the gene matches: 6. CDR3 residues: CSGNRGQYTEAFF. The CDR3, as DNA: TGCAGCGGGAACAGGGGGCAGTACACTGAAGCTTTCTTT.

The V call is TRBV7-3, the J call TRBJ1-2, with TRBD1 identical over 8 bases. This CDR3 is built from 18 residues. From germline, CDR1 is SGHTA and CDR2 FQGTGA. With V trimmed by 4 bases and J by 6 bases, 19 bases remained unmatched. In DNA form, the CDR3 reads TGTGCCAGCAGCTCCCTTGGGGGGTTTGACAGGGGACTCAATGGCTACACCTTC. Translated, it gives CASSSLGGFDRGLNGYTF.

The V call is TRBV11-2, the J call TRBJ2-3, with 11 nucleotides matching TRBD1. This CDR3 is 17 amino acids long. Trimming removed 5 bases from V and 0 bases from J; junction bases left unmatched: 7. The germline V gene encodes CDR1 SGHAT and CDR2 FQNNGV. The CDR3 reads CASSVGTGGASTDTQYF. The CDR3 DNA is TGTGCCAGCAGCGTAGGGACAGGGGGGGCTAGCACAGATACGCAGTATTTT. Filled out from reference TRBV11-2 and TRBJ2-3, the complete variable domain reads EAGVAQSPRYKIIEKRQSVAFWCNPISGHATLYWYQQILGQGPKLLIQFQNNGVVDDSQLPKDRFSAERLKGVDSTLKIQPAKLEDSAVYLCASSVGTGGASTDTQYFGPGTRLTVL.

This clone was observed a single time. V usage is TRBV5-1 and J usage is TRBJ2-5; possibly TRBD1 for D (6 bases). CDR1 and CDR2 (germline): SGHRS, YFSETQ. The CDR3 totals 15 residues. Trimming left V 0 bases short and J 3 bases short, with 12 bases between. CDR3 protein: CASSLATGSEETQYF. Here the CDR3 DNA reads TGCGCCAGCAGCTTGGCGACAGGTTCCGAAGAGACCCAGTACTTC.

This chain joins TRBV13 and TRBJ2-4; maybe TRBD1 (6 bases). V lost 4 bases, J lost 4 bases, and 20 bases lay in between. There are 17 residues in the CDR3. Germline V gene lookup returns CDR1 PRHDT and CDR2 FYEKMQ (reference sequence). CDR3 sequence reads: CASSSLGNRVGKNIQYF. The CDR3 coding sequence is TGTGCCAGCAGCTCGCTCGGCAACAGGGTTGGGAAAAACATTCAGTACTTC.

The J gene is TRBJ2-3, the V gene TRBV7-2; possibly TRBD2 for D (6 bases). V shed 1 base and J shed 3 bases, with 14 bases lying between them. The length of the CDR3 is 16 residues. Germline CDR1 reads SGHTA; CDR2 reads FQGNSA. CDR3 bases: TGTGCCAGCAGCTTAGAGCATGGGAGGCGTACAGATACGCAGTATTTT. It specifies CASSLEHGRRTDTQYF.

This clone was observed once. Other DNA sequences within the sample encode an identical CDR3. This chain links TRBV19 with TRBJ2-7; 10 bases match TRBD1. Germline V CDR1 and CDR2: LNHDA, SQIVND (reference sequence). The CDR3 consists of 15 residues. The ends lost 3 bases at V and 5 bases at J; junction bases unmatched: 7. CDR3 nucleotide sequence: TGTGCCAGTAGTATCCGGGACAGGGGTCCTCACGAGCAGTACTTC. Translating gives CASSIRDRGPHEQYF.

V and J are TRBV18 and TRBJ2-7; D possibly corresponds to TRBD1 (6 bases). Deletions cut 3 bases from V and 1 base from J, with 13 bases between. From germline, CDR1 is KGHSH and CDR2 LQKENI. This CDR3 has 15 residues. CDR3 protein: CASSPGTSGSYEQYF. The DNA for the CDR3 is TGTGCCAGCTCACCGGGGACATCAGGGTCCTACGAGCAGTACTTC.

The gene calls are TRBV19 and TRBJ2-5, with D unresolved. The ends were cut back, 1 base at V and 2 bases at J, with 5 bases in the middle. There are 13 residues in the CDR3. Germline values: CDR1 LNHDA, CDR2 SQIVND (reference sequence). CDR3 coding DNA: TGTGCCAGTAGTATAGGAGTTCAAGAGACCCAGTACTTC. Protein sequence: CASSIGVQETQYF.

Regarding this clone: Other DNA sequences of this sample code for an identical CDR3. The chain joins TRBV11-1 to TRBJ2-1; 9 bases are shared with TRBD1. CDR1 is SGHAT, CDR2 FQDESV, per germline (reference sequence). V shed 6 bases, J shed 4 bases, and the junction held 10 bases outside the gene matches. The CDR3 spans 16 residues. The CDR3 coding sequence is TGTGCCAGCAGACAAGGATTGGGACAGGGTTACAATGAGCAGTTCTTC. It translates to CASRQGLGQGYNEQFF. Together with reference TRBV11-1 and TRBJ2-1, the CDR3 gives the full variable domain: EAEVAQSPRYKITEKSQAVAFWCDPISGHATLYWYRQILGQGPELLVQFQDESVVDDSQLPKDRFSAERLKGVDSTLKIQPAELGDSAMYLCASRQGLGQGYNEQFFGPGTRLTVL.

The V gene is TRBV7-3, the J gene TRBJ2-5, with TRBD2 matching 11 bases. CDR1 is SGHTA, CDR2 FQGTGA, per germline. Trimming took 4 bases from V and 1 from J; bases not matched to a gene: 5. The CDR3 is 16 residues long. CDR3 protein: CASSSPGTSGQETQYF. CDR3 nucleotide sequence: TGTGCCAGCAGCTCCCCCGGGACTAGCGGCCAAGAGACCCAGTACTTC.